These 10 T cell receptor beta chains originate from one sample sequenced in a study of vaccination and CD4 T cells after COVID-19. CD4+ T cells that had been cultured provided DNA sequenced with the Oncomine TCR Beta short-read assay. TCRdb re-called the PCR reads with MiXCR, one entry per CDR3 protein. The sample carries thousands of distinct CDR3 sequences, roughly 22% recorded once. Treatment meaning: approximately nine-day PBMC culture with coronavirus spike peptide pools or control peptides (ViraFEST assay). Antigen specificity for these receptors is unknown. Sequencing was performed on CD4+ T cells from blood, cultured in vitro, taken after SARS-CoV-2 vaccination. Receptor source: a human donor who had recovered from COVID-19.

This clonotype was seen repeatedly, ten times or more. The gene calls are TRBV20-1 and TRBJ1-1; no reliable D call. CDR1 and CDR2 from the germline V gene are DFQATT and SNEGSKA (reference sequence). The CDR3 is 13 residues long. Trimming shortened V by 6 bases and J by 2 bases, and 13 bases separated the two germline ends. Here the CDR3 DNA reads TGCAGTGCCCCCCGGCAGCGAAACACTGAAGCTTTCTTT. Protein sequence: CSAPRQRNTEAFF.

Judged by abundance, this clonotype is medium-sized. The chain uses TRBV7-2 and TRBJ2-3, with 10 nucleotides matching TRBD1. The CDR3 is made up of 14 amino acids. Germline-derived CDR1 and CDR2 are SGHTA and FQGNSA. Trimming cost V 4 bases and J 6 bases; bases outside gene matches: 4. This CDR3 is CASSWDRGSDTQYF. The DNA for the CDR3 is TGTGCCAGCAGCTGGGACAGGGGCTCGGATACGCAGTATTTT.

This clonotype was found many times. The chain uses TRBV27 and TRBJ2-1; tentatively, D is TRBD1 or TRBD2 (5 bases each). The germline CDR1 and CDR2 sequences are MNHEY and SMNVEV (reference sequence). The CDR3 is made up of 12 amino acids. The germline V and J ends were trimmed by 0 bases and 11 bases, with 8 bases remaining between them. CDR3 protein: CASSLSGAQQFF. CDR3 in DNA: TGTGCCAGCAGTTTATCCGGGGCTCAGCAGTTCTTC.

This chain uses TRBV18 with TRBJ2-7; D not certain. Per germline, CDR1 KGHSH and CDR2 LQKENI. This CDR3 comprises 12 residues. V lost 6 bases to trimming and J lost 4 bases, with 10 bases between them. Here the CDR3 reads CASSVIRYEQYF. CDR3 DNA sequence: TGTGCCAGCTCCGTAATCCGTTACGAGCAGTACTTC. Full variable domain (outside the CDR3, taken from reference TRBV18 and TRBJ2-7): NAGVMQNPRHLVRRRGQEARLRCSPMKGHSHVYWYRQLPEEGLKFMVYLQKENIIDESGMPKERFSAEFPKEGPSILRIQQVVRGDSAAYFCASSVIRYEQYFGPGTRLTVT.

This clonotype counts as medium-sized. The chain combines TRBV7-6 with TRBJ1-2; the match to TRBD1 covers 10 bases. V lost 5 bases and J lost 4; bases outside the gene matches: 7. Per the germline V gene, CDR1 is SGHVS and CDR2 is FNYEAQ. The CDR3 spans 15 residues. The CDR3 region is CASSLGTGATYGYTF. DNA of the CDR3: TGTGCCAGCAGCCTAGGGACAGGGGCGACCTATGGCTACACCTTC.

V is TRBV20-1 and J is TRBJ1-5; D remains unclear. V was shortened by 5 bases and J by 4 bases, with 15 bases between the two germline ends. This CDR3 spans 14 amino acids. The germline CDR1 and CDR2 sequences are DFQATT and SNEGSKA (reference sequence). CDR3 residues: CSARSGAVNQPQHF. CDR3 sequence (DNA): TGCAGTGCTCGAAGCGGCGCAGTTAATCAGCCCCAGCATTTT.

The CDR3 region is CSAVKTTANTEAFF. The CDR3 DNA is TGCAGTGCTGTAAAAACCACAGCGAACACTGAAGCTTTCTTT. The chain carries TRBV20-1 and TRBJ1-1; D not resolved. The germline V gene encodes CDR1 DFQATT and CDR2 SNEGSKA (reference sequence). V lost 5 bases and J lost 1, with 14 bases in between. The CDR3 extends over 14 amino acids.

This clonotype was counted a few times. This chain links TRBV7-9 with TRBJ2-3; D uncertain. From germline, CDR1 is SEHNR and CDR2 FQNEAQ (reference sequence). V lost 7 bases, J lost 0 bases, and 17 bases lay in between. The CDR3 consists of 16 residues. This CDR3 reads CASTLNGVSSTDTQYF. The CDR3 coding sequence is TGTGCCAGCACCCTTAACGGCGTTAGTAGCACAGATACGCAGTATTTT.

The genes are TRBV6-2 or TRBV6-3 and TRBJ1-2; TRBD1 might be the D (5 bases). Trimming removed 0 bases at V and 3 bases at J, with 11 bases between. CDR1 is MNHEY and CDR2 is SVGEGT in the germline V gene. CDR3 length equals 15 residues. This CDR3 is CASSYSDKRYYGYTF. Here the CDR3 DNA reads TGTGCCAGCAGTTACTCGGACAAGCGGTACTATGGCTACACCTTC.

The rearrangement links TRBV6-2 or TRBV6-3 to TRBJ1-6; D might be TRBD1 (5 bases). Trimming took 2 bases from V and 7 from J, leaving 15 bases between them. The CDR3 is 16 residues long. CDR1 MNHEY and CDR2 SVGEGT come from the germline V gene. CDR3 protein: CASSYAVGGGNSPLHF. Here the CDR3 DNA reads TGTGCCAGCAGTTACGCCGTGGGGGGGGGGAATTCACCCCTCCACTTT.